This record looks at one TCR beta chain sequence and its context. The data originate from a study of blood T cell repertoires in COVID-19. Study background: Acute and convalescent COVID-19 specimens originated in the United States, Italy and Spain.

The CDR3 is 16 residues long. Trimming left V 9 bases short and J 0 bases short, with 17 bases between. CDR1 and CDR2 from the germline V gene are KGHDR and SFDVKD. The method was immunoSEQ multiplex PCR; TCRdb's version includes in-frame clones alone and lacks a portion of them. The sample shows under 200,000 clones, more than 65% of them seen only once. The TCR sequence derives from a woman aged 55-69 years with COVID-19, enrolled during active disease. The V gene is TRBV24-1, the J gene TRBJ2-1; a weak D match, TRBD2 (6 bases). Source material: peripheral blood. The CDR3 is CATRSTGASSYNEQFF. Written as DNA, the CDR3 is TGTGCCACCCGATCGACGGGAGCCAGCTCCTACAATGAGCAGTTCTTC.